These 15 T cell receptor beta chains came from one sample sequenced in a study of blood T cell repertoires in COVID-19. Sequencing used immunoSEQ multiplex PCR; TCRdb keeps in-frame clones, though not all of them. The sample yields about 160,000 clones, approximately 86% seen once. The sequenced sample was peripheral blood. The receptors originated from a woman in her thirties or forties with COVID-19, enrolled during active disease.

J is TRBJ1-2 and V is TRBV2, with a weak D call TRBD1 (5 bases). The CDR3 loop spans 15 amino acids. V was trimmed by 5 bases and J by 6 bases, leaving 19 bases between them. Germline CDR1 and CDR2: SNHLY and FYNNEI. The CDR3 nucleotides are TGTGCCAGCAGTTTCGCAGGGCCAGCCGATCATGGCTACACCTTC. Translation gives CASSFAGPADHGYTF.

The chain uses TRBV18 and TRBJ1-2, with 9 bases identical to TRBD1. The CDR3 covers 17 residues. CDR1 KGHSH and CDR2 LQKENI come from the germline V gene. The trim removed 3 bases at V and 4 bases at J, leaving 12 bases unmatched. This CDR3 reads CASSPIAQGADPYGYTF. The CDR3 DNA reads as TGTGCCAGCTCACCCATAGCACAGGGGGCGGATCCCTATGGCTACACCTTC.

J is TRBJ2-7 and V is TRBV5-1; TRBD2 matches 8 bases. CDR3 length equals 14 residues. Germline lookup yields CDR1 SGHRS and CDR2 YFSETQ. Trimming took 4 bases from V and 2 from J; bases not matched to a gene: 5. CDR3 region: CASSRGLEAYEQYF. CDR3 DNA: TGCGCCAGCAGCCGGGGACTAGAGGCCTACGAGCAGTACTTC. The whole variable domain, remainder taken from reference TRBV5-1 and TRBJ2-7, is KAGVTQTPRYLIKTRGQQVTLSCSPISGHRSVSWYQQTPGQGLQFLFEYFSETQRNKGNFPGRFSGRQFSNSRSEMNVSTLELGDSALYLCASSRGLEAYEQYFGPGTRLTVT.

This chain joins TRBV3-1 (or the pseudogene TRBV3-2) and TRBJ2-5; 12 nucleotides align to TRBD2. CDR3 size: 15 residues. J lost 9 bases, V lost 6 bases, and 11 bases had no gene match. Germline CDR1 reads LGHDT; CDR2 reads YNNKEL (reference sequence). Written as DNA, the CDR3 is TGTGCCAGCAGTCAGGGACTAGCGGGCGCTACCCCCCAGTACTTC. Its protein is CASSQGLAGATPQYF.

CDR3 in DNA: TGTGCCAGCAGCCAAGAGTCACTAGCGGGAAATGAGCAGTTCTTC. This encodes CASSQESLAGNEQFF. The chain uses TRBV3-1 (or the pseudogene TRBV3-2) and TRBJ2-1; 10 bases map to TRBD2. CDR1 is LGHDT and CDR2 is YNNKEL in the germline V gene (reference sequence). Losses at the gene ends were 0 bases for V and 7 bases for J; bases not matched to a gene: 3. This CDR3 is 15 amino acids long.

The chain has TRBV18 and TRBJ2-1, with 7 bases identical to TRBD1. After removal of 1 base from V and 4 bases from J, the junction contained 7 bases not matched to a gene. This CDR3 spans 16 amino acids. Germline lookup yields CDR1 KGHSH and CDR2 LQKENI. The CDR3 reads CASSPQEDRVYNEQFF. The DNA for the CDR3 is TGTGCCAGCTCACCACAGGAAGACAGGGTTTACAATGAGCAGTTCTTC.

The table lists this clone with a count of one. This chain connects TRBV30 to TRBJ2-3; 8 bases are a match to TRBD2. Trimming removed 4 bases from V and 1 base from J; junction bases left unmatched: 7. CDR3 length: 15 residues. From germline, CDR1 is GTSNPN and CDR2 SVGIG (reference sequence). The DNA for the CDR3 is TGTGCCTGGACCCGACTAGCGTCCGGCACAGATACGCAGTATTTT. This sequence encodes CAWTRLASGTDTQYF.

The rearrangement joins TRBV19 to TRBJ1-3, with a possible D match to TRBD1 (6 bases). Per the germline V gene, CDR1 is LNHDA and CDR2 is SQIVND (reference sequence). This CDR3 is built from 14 residues. The V gene lost 5 bases and the J gene lost 7 bases, with 15 bases spanning the gap. This CDR3 is CASSWDTGSNTIYF. The CDR3 bases are TGTGCCAGTAGTTGGGACACCGGCTCCAACACCATATATTTT.

This clone was seen a single time. The chain has TRBV19 and TRBJ1-4; 8 bases match TRBD1. CDR1 and CDR2 from the germline V gene are LNHDA and SQIVND (reference sequence). CDR3 size: 14 residues. The trim removed 4 bases at V and 5 bases at J, leaving 3 bases unmatched. CDR3 nucleotide sequence: TGTGCCAGTAGTAAACGACAGGGGAATGAAAAACTGTTTTTT. Amino acid sequence: CASSKRQGNEKLFF.

V gene TRBV19 combines with J gene TRBJ2-6; TRBD1 is a possible D gene (7 bases). V was trimmed by 2 bases and J by 2 bases, leaving 19 bases between them. The CDR3 totals 19 residues. The germline V gene has CDR1 LNHDA and CDR2 SQIVND (reference sequence). For the CDR3, the DNA is TGTGCCAGTAGTATACCCATTAGACAGGGAGGTACTGGGGCCAACGTCCTGACTTTC. Translation: CASSIPIRQGGTGANVLTF.

V and J are TRBV6-1 and TRBJ2-7; 8 bases match TRBD1. This CDR3 spans 16 amino acids. Germline loops: CDR1 MNHNS, CDR2 SASEGT. The V gene end was trimmed by 2 bases and the J gene end by 6 bases; junction bases not matched to a gene: 12. The CDR3 DNA reads as TGTGCCAGCAGTGAACTCCGGGGGACAGGTTCTAGCGAGCAGTACTTC. This gives the protein CASSELRGTGSSEQYF.

This rearrangement joins TRBV29-1 to TRBJ1-1; D gene uncertain. The CDR3 spans 13 residues. Looked up from germline, CDR1 is SQVTM and CDR2 is ANQGSEA. Trimming removed 8 bases from V and 0 bases from J, with 13 bases in between. CDR3 DNA: TGCAGCTCTAAGACGGACTTGAACACTGAAGCTTTCTTT. It codes for CSSKTDLNTEAFF.

This clone has just a few counts. This chain links TRBV2 with TRBJ1-1; 7 bases agree with TRBD1. The CDR3 spans 13 residues. The germline V gene encodes CDR1 SNHLY and CDR2 FYNNEI. V lost 10 bases, J lost 4 bases, and 9 bases stayed unmatched. CDR3 nucleotides: TGTGCCAACCAATTGGACAGGTCCACTGAAGCTTTCTTT. It is translated as CANQLDRSTEAFF.

This clone was seen repeatedly, ten times or more. The rearrangement uses TRBV7-8 and TRBJ2-3; D is perhaps TRBD2 (5 bases). This CDR3 comprises 16 residues. V dropped 4 bases and J dropped 2 bases, with 16 bases sitting between them. The germline V gene encodes CDR1 SGHVS and CDR2 FQNEAQ. In nucleotides, the CDR3 is TGTGCCAGCAGCTCTCGGGGTCACTTCGCCACAGATACGCAGTATTTT. This sequence encodes CASSSRGHFATDTQYF.

The V and J genes are TRBV5-1 and TRBJ2-2; 8 positions match TRBD1. With 1 base clipped from V and 7 bases from J, the junction kept 6 bases outside the gene matches. The CDR3 totals 15 residues. Germline V gene sequence: CDR1 SGHRS, CDR2 YFSETQ. CDR3 sequence (DNA): TGCGCCAGCAGCTTGAGGGCAGGGGGCGACGGGGAGCTGTTTTTT. Translated: CASSLRAGGDGELFF.